Each of the 18 T cell receptor beta chains below was sequenced from the same sample in a study of regulatory T cells in long-lasting Graves disease. Arm-PCR of CDR3 regions with iRepertoire HTBI primers generated TCR beta libraries. TCRdb recomputed calls from the multiplex PCR reads with MiXCR, one row per CDR3 protein. The table records some 350,000 distinct CDR3 sequences, under 20% of them present only once. As to time point: newly diagnosed GD, antithyroid drugs for less than 3 months. The TCR library was prepared using RNA isolated from PBMCs. The data also belong to a second study, concerning T cells in Graves' hyperthyroidism and ophthalmopathy.

This sample comprised peripheral blood mononuclear cells (PBMCs), obtained at new diagnosis, from a patient treated with antithyroid drugs. The receptor source for this set is a woman in her late teens or twenties with Graves disease.

V gene TRBV4-1 combines with J gene TRBJ2-7, with D perhaps matching TRBD2 (6 bases). The germline CDR1 and CDR2 sequences are MGHRA and YSYEKL. With 4 bases removed from V and 0 bases from J, the gap between germline ends came to 13 bases. The CDR3 contains 15 residues. CDR3 residues: CASSLGLTNSYEQYF. The CDR3 bases are TGCGCCAGCAGCCTGGGACTCACAAACTCCTACGAGCAGTACTTC.

This clonotype was seen many times. The chain links TRBV12-3 or TRBV12-4 to TRBJ2-1; D unresolved. The V and J ends lost 5 bases and 4 bases respectively, with 18 bases between them. The CDR3 spans 16 residues. The CDR3 DNA reads as TGTGCCAGCAGTCCCCCCTTCGGTCCGAAATACAATGAGCAGTTCTTC. Its translation: CASSPPFGPKYNEQFF.

V gene TRBV10-3 combines with J gene TRBJ1-4; D ambiguous. This CDR3 region has 16 residues. Germline V gene lookup returns CDR1 ENHRY and CDR2 SYGVKD. V was shortened by 5 bases and J by 0 bases, with 13 bases between the two germline ends. The CDR3 nucleotides read TGTGCCATCAGTCCCACCATCACCTCAACTAATGAAAAACTGTTTTTT. The encoded protein is CAISPTITSTNEKLFF.

A word on this clonotype: A much larger clone lies one base from this, so it may be a read error. The V call is TRBV7-9, the J call TRBJ1-1; 9 nucleotides align to TRBD1. The germline V gene has CDR1 SEHNR and CDR2 FQNEAQ (reference sequence). The CDR3 consists of 16 residues. J was trimmed by 5 bases and V by 4 bases; bases with no gene match: 11. The CDR3 nucleotides read TGTGCCAGCAGCTCAGGGTCGACAGGGGGATGGACTGAAGCTTTCTTT. Translating gives CASSSGSTGGWTEAFF.

The chain combines TRBV5-1 with TRBJ1-4, with no clear D. The CDR3 covers 14 residues. From germline, CDR1 is SGHRS and CDR2 YFSETQ. Between the trimmed V and J ends, which lost 7 bases and 0 bases, there was a span of 10 bases. CDR3: CASSQTATNEKLFF. The CDR3 DNA is TGCGCCAGCTCTCAAACTGCAACTAATGAAAAACTGTTTTTT.

The chain has TRBV12-3 or TRBV12-4 and TRBJ2-5; TRBD1 aligns across 11 bases. The CDR3 extends over 15 amino acids. The junction had 1 base not matched to a gene; V was cut back by 3 bases and J by 1 base. Here the CDR3 reads CASSFGQGAQETQYF. In nucleotides, the CDR3 is TGTGCCAGCAGTTTCGGACAGGGGGCCCAAGAGACCCAGTACTTC.

There are many counts of this clonotype. This chain connects TRBV24-1 to TRBJ2-3; 7 nucleotides align to TRBD1. With V trimmed by 4 bases and J by 0 bases, 9 bases remained unmatched. CDR1 KGHDR and CDR2 SFDVKD come from the germline V gene. The CDR3 has 17 residues. CDR3 bases: TGTGCCACCAGTGACCTCGGGACAGCCACTAGCACAGATACGCAGTATTTT. It yields the protein CATSDLGTATSTDTQYF.

This chain connects TRBV6-1 to TRBJ2-3; 13 bases align to TRBD2. CDR3 size: 17 residues. Per the germline V gene, CDR1 is MNHNS and CDR2 is SASEGT. The junction had 8 bases not matched to a gene; V was cut back by 6 bases and J by 2 bases. The CDR3 sequence is CASREPGTSGNTDTQYF. The CDR3 nucleotides are TGTGCCAGCAGGGAGCCAGGGACTAGCGGGAACACAGATACGCAGTATTTT.

This clonotype was detected ten times or more. J is TRBJ2-7 and V is TRBV20-1; D is possibly TRBD2 (5 bases). The CDR3 runs to 14 residues. Trimming left V 1 base short and J 6 bases short, with 16 bases between. CDR1 is DFQATT and CDR2 is SNEGSKA in the germline V gene (reference sequence). The CDR3 loop reads CSARGFEGGSEQYF. The CDR3 nucleotides are TGCAGTGCTAGAGGTTTTGAGGGTGGCTCCGAGCAGTACTTC.

The chain is built from TRBV6-2 or TRBV6-3 and TRBJ1-2; D perhaps matches TRBD1 (6 bases). The CDR3 is made up of 14 amino acids. V shed 5 bases and J shed 4 bases, with 14 bases lying between them. Germline CDR1 MNHEY, CDR2 SVGEGT. CDR3 residues: CASSEGLGAYGYTF. DNA for the CDR3: TGTGCCAGCAGTGAAGGGCTGGGGGCCTATGGCTACACCTTC.

This CDR3 is CASSERGTDYSNQPQHF. The CDR3 DNA follows: TGTGCCAGTAGCGAAAGGGGGACAGATTATAGCAATCAGCCCCAGCATTTT. This chain links TRBV19 with TRBJ1-5; 7 nucleotides align to TRBD1. The germline CDR1 and CDR2 sequences are LNHDA and SQIVND (reference sequence). Trimming took 6 bases from V and 0 from J; bases not matched to a gene: 11. CDR3 length equals 17 residues.

This clonotype was detected a few times. This chain joins TRBV4-1 and TRBJ1-5; D gene ambiguous. CDR1 and CDR2 (germline): MGHRA, YSYEKL. Between the trimmed V and J ends, which lost 5 bases and 0 bases, there was a span of 11 bases. The CDR3 spans 15 residues. CDR3 amino acids: CASSTLVLSNQPQHF. In DNA form, the CDR3 reads TGCGCCAGCAGCACTCTGGTTCTTAGCAATCAGCCCCAGCATTTT.

This clonotype was observed many times. The genes are TRBV6-2 or TRBV6-3 and TRBJ2-5; 12 nucleotides line up with TRBD2. CDR3 size: 13 residues. CDR1 and CDR2 (germline): MNHEY, SVGEGT. The trim removed 6 bases at V and 5 bases at J, leaving 1 base unmatched. The CDR3 sequence is CASRLAGGETQYF. CDR3 nucleotides: TGTGCCAGCAGGCTAGCGGGGGGGGAGACCCAGTACTTC.

This clonotype was detected ten times or more. This sequence joins TRBV5-6 and TRBJ1-5; D unclear. The ends were cut back, 2 bases at V and 6 bases at J, with 9 bases in the middle. The CDR3 length is 13 residues. The germline V gene encodes CDR1 SGHDT and CDR2 YYEEEE. The DNA of the CDR3 is TGTGCCAGCAGCTTCCAGGTGGGTCAGCCCCAGCATTTT. Amino acids: CASSFQVGQPQHF.

This clonotype occurred a few times. This chain connects TRBV6-2 or TRBV6-3 to TRBJ2-1, with unresolved D. CDR3 length: 14 residues. Germline CDR1 and CDR2: MNHEY and SVGEGT. V was cut by 0 bases and J by 9 bases, with 12 bases left in between. The CDR3 DNA sequence: TGTGCCAGCAGTTACTCACAGATATCGGGTGAGCAGTTCTTC. This translates into CASSYSQISGEQFF.

The sample holds many counts of this clonotype. This chain joins TRBV6-1 and TRBJ1-5; D gene uncertain. Germline CDR1 MNHNS, CDR2 SASEGT. The V end was cut by 2 bases, the J end by 0 bases, with 5 bases between. The CDR3 loop spans 14 amino acids. The CDR3 protein is CASSELDSNQPQHF. The DNA for the CDR3 is TGTGCCAGCAGTGAACTGGATAGCAATCAGCCCCAGCATTTT.

This clonotype has a handful of counts. A junction boundary mismatches the germline segment, possibly from a read error. The CDR3 sequence is CASSLAGPDTRYF. Written as DNA, the CDR3 is TGCGCCAGCAGCCTAGCGGGACCAGATACGCGGTATTTT. V usage is TRBV5-1 and J usage is TRBJ2-3; TRBD2 matches 9 bases. From germline, CDR1 is SGHRS and CDR2 YFSETQ. The CDR3 runs to 13 residues.

The rearrangement uses TRBV6-2 or TRBV6-3 and TRBJ2-3; D is uncertain. Trimming cost V 5 bases and J 0 bases, with 15 bases left between them. The V gene's germline CDR1 is MNHEY and CDR2 SVGEGT. The CDR3 loop spans 16 amino acids. CDR3 amino acids: CASSENGRTSTDTQYF. The CDR3 bases are TGTGCCAGCAGTGAGAATGGCAGAACTAGCACAGATACGCAGTATTTT.